These T cell receptor beta chains were read from a single sample in a study of T-cell reconstitution after alpha-beta-depleted transplantation in children. TCRdb re-derived calls from the PCR reads in MiXCR, one entry per CDR3 protein. Seen here are about 640,000 distinct CDR3 sequences, roughly 17% observed once, and the top ten hold 0.8% to 1.1%. Sequencing used PBMCs from the stem cell graft donor, obtained from the stem cell graft. These receptors were taken from a human donor who donated a stem cell graft to a child with acute myeloid leukemia. CDR3s include the opening cysteine and the closing phenylalanine or tryptophan. D genes are given only for firm matches. Where a row states a size, it is once, few, many or the class of an expanded clone; other rows omit it.

v_gene,j_gene,abundance,d_gene,CDR3nt,CDR3aa
TRBV27,TRBJ1-5,NA,NA,TGTGCCAGCAGTTTCAGGGAAGGCAATCAGCCCCAGCATTTT,CASSFREGNQPQHF
TRBV20-1,TRBJ2-1,many,TRBD2,TGCAGTGCTTGGACTAGCTCCTACAATGAGCAGTTCTTC,CSAWTSSYNEQFF
TRBV7-6,TRBJ2-3,NA,TRBD1,TGTGCCAGCAGCTTAGGGAGCAGACCTACAGGGGGCCAGGCAGATACGCAGTATTTT,CASSLGSRPTGGQADTQYF
TRBV20-1,TRBJ2-1,many,NA,TGCAGTGCTAGAGATCTCCTCCTTCTAACCTACAATGAGCAGTTCTTC,CSARDLLLLTYNEQFF
TRBV20-1,TRBJ2-5,few,TRBD2,TGCAGTGCTAGACCCTCTAGCGGGGGGGAAGAGACCCAGTACTTC,CSARPSSGGEETQYF
TRBV28,TRBJ2-4,NA,NA,TGTGCCAGCAGTTTAGGTTTTCCCAGGGCGTCCGCCAAAAACATTCAGTACTTC,CASSLGFPRASAKNIQYF
TRBV5-1,TRBJ1-2,many,NA,TGCGCCAGCAGCTCTGACAGCTTAACTAACTATGGCTACACCTTC,CASSSDSLTNYGYTF
TRBV4-3,TRBJ1-1,few,TRBD1,TGCGCCAGCAGCCAAGATCTGGGTATAGGGGGCAATGTAGCAGCTTTCTTT,CASSQDLGIGGNVAAFF
TRBV7-2,TRBJ1-5,many,NA,TGTGCCAGCAGCTTAGATCTGGGTCAGCCCCAGCATTTT,CASSLDLGQPQHF
TRBV11-2,TRBJ1-1,few,NA,TGTGCCAGCAGCTACCGCGAAGGGGGCACTGAAGCTTTCTTT,CASSYREGGTEAFF
TRBV4-1,TRBJ2-2,NA,NA,TGCGCCAGCACCGAGACAGACGGCGGGGAGCTGTTTTTT,CASTETDGGELFF
TRBV7-9,TRBJ2-7,few,TRBD1,TGTGCCAGCAGCCAAAGGACAGGGGGCTCCTACGAGCAGTACTTC,CASSQRTGGSYEQYF
TRBV7-8,TRBJ1-1,NA,TRBD1,TGTGCCAGCAGCCACCCGCCGGGACAGGGATCTCACACTGAAGCTTTCTTT,CASSHPPGQGSHTEAFF
TRBV29-1,TRBJ2-7,many,NA,TGCAGCGTTGACTCTCAGGGCTCCTACGAGCAGTACTTC,CSVDSQGSYEQYF
TRBV27,TRBJ1-1,NA,NA,TGTGCCAGCTGGGGGGGGGGAGGCGAAGCTTTCTTT,CASWGGGGEAFF
TRBV27,TRBJ2-1,NA,TRBD1,TGTGCCAGCACGACACTGAGGGACAGCTACAATGAGCAGTTCTTC,CASTTLRDSYNEQFF
TRBV27,TRBJ2-7,NA,TRBD1,TGTGCCAGCAGTCCCCTCCGCTCCGACAGGGAAACATACGAGCAGTACTTC,CASSPLRSDRETYEQYF
TRBV12-3/TRBV12-4,TRBJ2-2,NA,TRBD2,TGTGCCAGCAGTTCGACTAGCGGGGGGCAGCTGGGGGTTACCGGGGAGCTGTTTTTT,CASSSTSGGQLGVTGELFF
TRBV5-1,TRBJ2-1,NA,TRBD1,TGCGCCAGCAGCTTGTCTCCCGGGGACAGGGGAGAGCAGTTCTTC,CASSLSPGDRGEQFF
TRBV7-9,TRBJ2-1,many,TRBD1,TGTGCCAGCAGCGAACCGGGACAGGCAGCCTACAATGAGCAGTTCTTC,CASSEPGQAAYNEQFF
TRBV7-9,TRBJ1-1,NA,TRBD1,TGTGCCAGCAGCTTAGCGGACAGGGCCTGGAACACTGAAGCTTTCTTT,CASSLADRAWNTEAFF
TRBV7-2,TRBJ2-2,NA,NA,TGTGCCAGCAGCCCCAGGGAGACCGGGGAGCTGTTTTTT,CASSPRETGELFF
TRBV5-6,TRBJ1-2,few,NA,TGTGCCAGCAGCTACAGAGGTCCGGGGGCGCGACTTTTCGCCTATGGCTACACCTTC,CASSYRGPGARLFAYGYTF
TRBV12-3/TRBV12-4,TRBJ2-2,few,NA,TGTGCCACTCCCCGGGCAGGGGCCACCGGGGAGCTGTTTTTT,CATPRAGATGELFF
TRBV7-2,TRBJ2-1,few,NA,TGTGCCAGCAGCCCCATTGACAGGCCCTCCTACAATGAGCAGTTCTTC,CASSPIDRPSYNEQFF
TRBV28,TRBJ2-1,few,NA,TGTGCCAGCAGTTTTACCGGGACGAGCTCCTACAATGAGCAGTTCTTC,CASSFTGTSSYNEQFF
TRBV20-1,TRBJ2-2,many,NA,TGCAGTGCTAGAGGCTTAGGGCGGTCCGTCGGGGAGCTGTTTTTT,CSARGLGRSVGELFF
TRBV6-5,TRBJ2-1,many,NA,TGTGCCAGCACCGACAGGCCGTATTACAATGAGCAGTTCTTC,CASTDRPYYNEQFF
TRBV6-1,TRBJ2-5,NA,TRBD2,TGTGCCAGCAGTCCCTGGACTAGCGGGGGGGTAGTAGAGACCCAGTACTTC,CASSPWTSGGVVETQYF
TRBV10-1,TRBJ2-3,many,TRBD2,TGCGCCAGCAGTGAGTCGAGACTAGCAATAACAGATACGCAGTATTTT,CASSESRLAITDTQYF
TRBV5-5,TRBJ1-5,NA,TRBD1,TGTGCCAGCAGCTCAGGGGGGGGCCCCAATCAGCCCCAGCATTTT,CASSSGGGPNQPQHF
TRBV5-1,TRBJ1-6,NA,TRBD1,TGCGCCAGCAGCTTGGACGGGACAGGGAGGGGTACACCCCTCCACTTT,CASSLDGTGRGTPLHF
TRBV10-3,TRBJ1-5,many,TRBD1,TGTGCCTCACAGGGGGGAGCGGGCAATCAGCCCCAGCATTTT,CASQGGAGNQPQHF
TRBV27,TRBJ2-7,many,NA,TGTGCCAGCAGTTTACAGGAGGGGCCCTACGAGCAGTACTTC,CASSLQEGPYEQYF
TRBV6-5,TRBJ2-5,NA,NA,TGTGCCAGCAGTTACTCGCCCTATCCAGGGAAAGGACAAGAGACCCAGTACTTC,CASSYSPYPGKGQETQYF
TRBV12-3/TRBV12-4,TRBJ1-5,few,TRBD1,TGTGCCAGCAGTTTAAGAGGGGGCCTCGTGGCCCAGCATTTT,CASSLRGGLVAQHF
TRBV24-1,TRBJ2-3,many,NA,TGTGCCACCAGTGATGAGACCGAGGATACCACAGATACGCAGTATTTT,CATSDETEDTTDTQYF
TRBV2,TRBJ2-2,NA,NA,TGTGCCAGAGCGAGTCATGACAACACCGGGGAGCTGTTTTTT,CARASHDNTGELFF
TRBV5-1,TRBJ2-5,few,TRBD2,TGCGCCAGCAGCTCCCTACTAGCGGGGGGCTCGACCCAGTACTTC,CASSSLLAGGSTQYF
TRBV9,TRBJ2-1,many,NA,TGTGCCAGCAGCGCGGCGGGGTCCTACAATGAGCAGTTCTTC,CASSAAGSYNEQFF
TRBV20-1,TRBJ2-3,many,NA,TGCAGTGCGAGAGGGGCTGACACAGATACGCAGTATTTT,CSARGADTDTQYF
TRBV12-3/TRBV12-4,TRBJ2-5,NA,TRBD1,TGTGCCAGCCGGGGGACAGGGGTACAAGAGACCCAGTACTTC,CASRGTGVQETQYF
TRBV5-1,TRBJ1-5,NA,NA,TGTGCCAGCAGTCTGGACGGTGGAAGCAATCAGCCCCAGCATTTT,CASSLDGGSNQPQHF
TRBV29-1,TRBJ1-1,many,NA,TGCAGCGTTGAAGGTCGGCAGCCTGTAGCTTTCTTT,CSVEGRQPVAFF
TRBV5-8,TRBJ2-2,few,TRBD1,TGTGCCAGCAGCTTCCTGTCCACAGGGGGCACCGGGGAGCTGTTTTTT,CASSFLSTGGTGELFF
TRBV7-2,TRBJ2-1,few,TRBD2,TGTGCCAGCAGCTTATTGGGAGCGGGGGGCGATGAGCAGTTCTTC,CASSLLGAGGDEQFF
TRBV12-3/TRBV12-4,TRBJ2-2,many,TRBD2,TGTGCCAGCAGTTTTCGGACTAGCAGCAACACCGGGGAGCTGTTTTTT,CASSFRTSSNTGELFF
TRBV5-6,TRBJ1-5,many,NA,TGTGCCAGCAGCTTGTGGGTGGGTAGCAATCAGCCCCAGCATTTT,CASSLWVGSNQPQHF